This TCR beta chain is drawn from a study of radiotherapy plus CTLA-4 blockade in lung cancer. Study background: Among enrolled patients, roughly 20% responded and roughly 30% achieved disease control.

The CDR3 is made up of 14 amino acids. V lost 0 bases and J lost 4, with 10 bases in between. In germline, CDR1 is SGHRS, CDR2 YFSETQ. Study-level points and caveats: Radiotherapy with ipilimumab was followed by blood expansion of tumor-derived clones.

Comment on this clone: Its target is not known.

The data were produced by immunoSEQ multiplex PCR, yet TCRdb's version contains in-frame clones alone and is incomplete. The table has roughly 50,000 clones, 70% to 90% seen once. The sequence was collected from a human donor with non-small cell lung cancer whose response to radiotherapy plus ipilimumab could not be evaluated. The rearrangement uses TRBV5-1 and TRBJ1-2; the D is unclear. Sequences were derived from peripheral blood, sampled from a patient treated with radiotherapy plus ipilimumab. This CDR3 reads CASSLGEEGYGYTF. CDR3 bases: TGCGCCAGCAGCTTGGGAGAGGAGGGCTATGGCTACACCTTC.